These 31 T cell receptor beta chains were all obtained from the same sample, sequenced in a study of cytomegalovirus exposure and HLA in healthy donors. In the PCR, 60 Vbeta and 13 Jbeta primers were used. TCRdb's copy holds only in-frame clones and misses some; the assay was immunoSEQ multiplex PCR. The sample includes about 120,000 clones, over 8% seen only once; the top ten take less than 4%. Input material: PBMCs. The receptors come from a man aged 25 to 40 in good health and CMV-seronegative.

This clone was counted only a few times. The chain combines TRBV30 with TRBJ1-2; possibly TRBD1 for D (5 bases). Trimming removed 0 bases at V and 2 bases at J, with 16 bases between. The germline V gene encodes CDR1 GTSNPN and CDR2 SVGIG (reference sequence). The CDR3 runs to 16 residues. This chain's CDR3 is CAWSVTLSGGNYGYTF. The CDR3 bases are TGTGCCTGGAGTGTAACCCTTTCCGGGGGAAACTATGGCTACACCTTC.

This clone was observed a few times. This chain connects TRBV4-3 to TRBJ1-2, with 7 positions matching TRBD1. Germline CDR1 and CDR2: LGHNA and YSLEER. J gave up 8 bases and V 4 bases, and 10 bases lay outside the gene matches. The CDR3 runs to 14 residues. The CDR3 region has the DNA TGCGCCAGCAGCCCTCTCACAGGGGTGGAAGGCTACACCTTC. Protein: CASSPLTGVEGYTF.

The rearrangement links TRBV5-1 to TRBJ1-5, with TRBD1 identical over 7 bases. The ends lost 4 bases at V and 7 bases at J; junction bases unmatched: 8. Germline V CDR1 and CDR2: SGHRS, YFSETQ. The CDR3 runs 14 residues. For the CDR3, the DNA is TGCGCCAGCAGCCGAATGACAGGGATGCAGCCCCAGCATTTT. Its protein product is CASSRMTGMQPQHF.

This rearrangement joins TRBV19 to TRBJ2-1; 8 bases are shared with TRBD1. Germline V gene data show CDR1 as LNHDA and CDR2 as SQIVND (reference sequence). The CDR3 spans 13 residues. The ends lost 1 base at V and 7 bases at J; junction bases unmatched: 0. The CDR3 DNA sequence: TGTGCCAGTAGTATAGGACAGGGGAATGAGCAGTTCTTC. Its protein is CASSIGQGNEQFF.

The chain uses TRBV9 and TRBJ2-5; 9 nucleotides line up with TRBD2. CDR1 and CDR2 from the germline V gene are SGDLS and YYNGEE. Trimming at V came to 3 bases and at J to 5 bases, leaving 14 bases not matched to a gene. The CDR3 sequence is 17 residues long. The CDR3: CASSDHASGGPSETQYF. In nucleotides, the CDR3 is TGTGCCAGCAGCGACCACGCCAGCGGGGGGCCCTCCGAGACCCAGTACTTC.

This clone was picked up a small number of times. CDR3 DNA sequence: TGCGCCAGCAGCTTAGAGGCGGGGGCCCGGGAGACCCAGTACTTC. Translating it yields CASSLEAGARETQYF. The chain has TRBV5-1 and TRBJ2-5; TRBD2 might be the D (7 bases). V lost 2 bases and J 5 bases, leaving 16 bases between the germline ends. The CDR3 covers 15 residues. Germline V gives CDR1 SGHRS, CDR2 YFSETQ.

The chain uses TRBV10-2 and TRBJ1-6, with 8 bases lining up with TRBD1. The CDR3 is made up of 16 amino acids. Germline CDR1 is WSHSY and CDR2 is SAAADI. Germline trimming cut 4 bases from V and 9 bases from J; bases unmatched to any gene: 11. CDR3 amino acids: CASSAFDRGRSSPLHF. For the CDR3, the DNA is TGCGCCAGCAGTGCATTTGACAGGGGAAGGAGTTCACCCCTCCACTTT.

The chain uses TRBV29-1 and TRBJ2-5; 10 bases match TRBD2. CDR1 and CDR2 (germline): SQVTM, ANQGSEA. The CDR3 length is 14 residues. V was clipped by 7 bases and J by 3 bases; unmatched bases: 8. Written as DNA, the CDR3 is TGCAGCGCAGAGCTAGCGGGAGAGGAAGAGACCCAGTACTTC. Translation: CSAELAGEEETQYF.

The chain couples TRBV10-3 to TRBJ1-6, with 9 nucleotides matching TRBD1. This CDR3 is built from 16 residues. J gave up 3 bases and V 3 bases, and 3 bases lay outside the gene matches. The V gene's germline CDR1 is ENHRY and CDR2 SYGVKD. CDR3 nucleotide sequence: TGTGCCATCAGTGAATCGACAGGGGGCTATAATTCACCCCTCCACTTT. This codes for CAISESTGGYNSPLHF.

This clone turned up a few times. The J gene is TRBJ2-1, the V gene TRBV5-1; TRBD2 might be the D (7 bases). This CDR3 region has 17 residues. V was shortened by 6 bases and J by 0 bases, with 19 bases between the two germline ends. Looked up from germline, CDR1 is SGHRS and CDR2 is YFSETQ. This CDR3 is CASTMGGGPSSYNEQFF. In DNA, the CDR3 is TGCGCCAGCACCATGGGGGGGGGCCCGAGCTCCTACAATGAGCAGTTCTTC.

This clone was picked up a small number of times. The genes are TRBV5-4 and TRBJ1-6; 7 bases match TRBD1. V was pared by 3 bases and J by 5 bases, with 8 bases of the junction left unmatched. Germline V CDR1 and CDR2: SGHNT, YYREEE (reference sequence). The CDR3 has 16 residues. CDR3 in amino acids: CASSSTGVEDNSPLHF. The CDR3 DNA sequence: TGTGCCAGCAGCTCTACAGGGGTAGAGGATAATTCACCCCTCCACTTT.

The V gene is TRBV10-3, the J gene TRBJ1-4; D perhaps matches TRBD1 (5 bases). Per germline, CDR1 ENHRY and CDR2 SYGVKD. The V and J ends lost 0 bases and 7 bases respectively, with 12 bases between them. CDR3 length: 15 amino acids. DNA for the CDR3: TGTGCCATCAGTGAGTCGGGGGGGAGTGGTGAAAAACTGTTTTTT. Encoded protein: CAISESGGSGEKLFF.

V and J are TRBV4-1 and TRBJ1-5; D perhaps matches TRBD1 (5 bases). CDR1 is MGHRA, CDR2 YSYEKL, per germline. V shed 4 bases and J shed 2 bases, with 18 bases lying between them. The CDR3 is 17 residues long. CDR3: CASSPGVQGRGNQPQHF. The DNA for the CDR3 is TGCGCCAGCAGCCCGGGGGTGCAGGGAAGGGGCAATCAGCCCCAGCATTTT.

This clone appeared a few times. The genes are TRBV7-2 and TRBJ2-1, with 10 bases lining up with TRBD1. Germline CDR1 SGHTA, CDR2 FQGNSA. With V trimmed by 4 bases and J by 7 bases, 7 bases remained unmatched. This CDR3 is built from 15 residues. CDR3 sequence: CASSSGTGVGNEQFF. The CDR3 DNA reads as TGTGCCAGCAGCTCCGGGACAGGGGTAGGGAATGAGCAGTTCTTC.

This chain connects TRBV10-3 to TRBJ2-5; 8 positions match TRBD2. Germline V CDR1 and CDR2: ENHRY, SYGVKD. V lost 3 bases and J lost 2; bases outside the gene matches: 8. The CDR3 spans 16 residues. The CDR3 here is CAISDSLSGGQETQYF. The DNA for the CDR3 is TGTGCCATCAGTGACTCACTAAGCGGGGGACAAGAGACCCAGTACTTC.

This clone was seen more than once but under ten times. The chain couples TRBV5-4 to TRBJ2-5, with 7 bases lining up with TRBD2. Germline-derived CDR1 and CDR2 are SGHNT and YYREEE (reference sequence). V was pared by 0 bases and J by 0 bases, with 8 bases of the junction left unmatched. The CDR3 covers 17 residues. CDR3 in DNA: TGTGCCAGCAGCTTGGCCCTGACTAGCAGGGACCAAGAGACCCAGTACTTC. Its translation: CASSLALTSRDQETQYF.

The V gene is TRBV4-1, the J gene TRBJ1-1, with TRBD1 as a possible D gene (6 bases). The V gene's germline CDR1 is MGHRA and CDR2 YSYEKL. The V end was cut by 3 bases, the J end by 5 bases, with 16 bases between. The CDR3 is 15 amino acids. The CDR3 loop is CASSQGAGELTEAFF. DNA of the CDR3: TGCGCCAGCAGCCAGGGGGCCGGGGAGTTGACTGAAGCTTTCTTT.

This CDR3 reads CAWMGQGHYGYTF. CDR3 sequence (DNA): TGTGCCTGGATGGGACAGGGCCACTATGGCTACACCTTC. The chain uses TRBV30 and TRBJ1-2; 9 bases are shared with TRBD1. Germline CDR1 reads GTSNPN; CDR2 reads SVGIG (reference sequence). V gave up 4 bases and J gave up 3 bases; unmatched junction bases: 3. The CDR3 length is 13 residues. The variable domain in full, completed from reference TRBV30 and TRBJ1-2, reads SQTIHQWPATLVQPVGSPLSLECTVEGTSNPNLYWYRQAAGRGLQLLFYSVGIGQISSEVPQNLSASRPQDRQFILSSKKLLLSDSGFYLCAWMGQGHYGYTFGSGTRLTVV.

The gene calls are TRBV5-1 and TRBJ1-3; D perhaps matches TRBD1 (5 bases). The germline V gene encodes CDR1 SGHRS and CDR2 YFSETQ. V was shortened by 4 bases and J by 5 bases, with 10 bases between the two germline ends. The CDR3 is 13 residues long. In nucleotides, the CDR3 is TGCGCCAGCAGCGCGGGGACTAGAAACACCATATATTTT. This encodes CASSAGTRNTIYF.

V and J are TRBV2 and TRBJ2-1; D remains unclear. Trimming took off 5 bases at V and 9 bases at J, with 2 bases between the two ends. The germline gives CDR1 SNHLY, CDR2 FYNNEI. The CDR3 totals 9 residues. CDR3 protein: CASSREQFF. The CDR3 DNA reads TGTGCCAGCAGTCGTGAGCAGTTCTTC.

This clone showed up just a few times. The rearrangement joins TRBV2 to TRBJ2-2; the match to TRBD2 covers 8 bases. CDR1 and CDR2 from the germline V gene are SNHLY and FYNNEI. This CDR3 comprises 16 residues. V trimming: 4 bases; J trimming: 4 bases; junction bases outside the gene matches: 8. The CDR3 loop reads CASSGAGGMITGELFF. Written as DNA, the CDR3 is TGTGCCAGCAGTGGGGCGGGGGGAATGATCACCGGGGAGCTGTTTTTT. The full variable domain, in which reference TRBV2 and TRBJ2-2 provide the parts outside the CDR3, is EPEVTQTPSHQVTQMGQEVILRCVPISNHLYFYWYRQILGQKVEFLVSFYNNEISEKSEIFDDQFSVERPDGSNFTLKIRSTKLEDSAMYFCASSGAGGMITGELFFGEGSRLTVL.

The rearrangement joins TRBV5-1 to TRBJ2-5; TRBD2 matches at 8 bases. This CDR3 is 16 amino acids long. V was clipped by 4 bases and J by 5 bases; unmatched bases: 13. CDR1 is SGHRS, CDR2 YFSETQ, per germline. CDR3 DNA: TGCGCCAGCAGCCCGGGGCGGACTAGCCTTAAGGAGACCCAGTACTTC. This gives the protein CASSPGRTSLKETQYF.

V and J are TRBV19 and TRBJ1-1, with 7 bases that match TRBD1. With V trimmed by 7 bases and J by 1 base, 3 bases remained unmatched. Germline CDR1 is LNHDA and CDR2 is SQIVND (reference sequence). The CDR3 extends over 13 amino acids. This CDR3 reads CASNQGENTEAFF. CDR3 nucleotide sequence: TGTGCCAGTAATCAGGGGGAGAACACTGAAGCTTTCTTT.

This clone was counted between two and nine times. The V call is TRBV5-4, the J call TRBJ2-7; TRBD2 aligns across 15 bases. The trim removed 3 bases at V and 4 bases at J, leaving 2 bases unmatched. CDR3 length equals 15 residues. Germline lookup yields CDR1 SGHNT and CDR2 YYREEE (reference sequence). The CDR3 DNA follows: TGTGCCAGCAGCTACGGACTAGCGGGGGGGTACGAGCAGTACTTC. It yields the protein CASSYGLAGGYEQYF.

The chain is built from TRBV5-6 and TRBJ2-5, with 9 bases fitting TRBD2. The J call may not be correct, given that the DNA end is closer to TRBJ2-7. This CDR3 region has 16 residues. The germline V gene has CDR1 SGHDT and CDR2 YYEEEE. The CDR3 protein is CASSGVGLAGTYEQYF. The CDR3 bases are TGTGCCAGCAGCGGGGTCGGGCTAGCGGGAACCTACGAGCAGTACTTC.

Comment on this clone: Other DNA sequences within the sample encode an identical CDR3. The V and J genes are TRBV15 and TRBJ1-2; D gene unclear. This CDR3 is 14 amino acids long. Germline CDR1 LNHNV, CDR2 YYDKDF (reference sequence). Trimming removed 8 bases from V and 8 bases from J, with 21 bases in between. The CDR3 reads CATSASSEVVGYTF. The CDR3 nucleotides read TGTGCCACCTCGGCGTCTAGTGAGGTAGTGGGCTACACCTTC.

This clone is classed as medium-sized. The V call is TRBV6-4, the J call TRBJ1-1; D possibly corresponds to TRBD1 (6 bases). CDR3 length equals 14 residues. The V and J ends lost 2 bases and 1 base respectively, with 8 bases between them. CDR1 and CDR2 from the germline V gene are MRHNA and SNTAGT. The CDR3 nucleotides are TGTGCCAGCAGTGACGGGGGGGCGAACACTGAAGCTTTCTTT. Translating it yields CASSDGGANTEAFF.

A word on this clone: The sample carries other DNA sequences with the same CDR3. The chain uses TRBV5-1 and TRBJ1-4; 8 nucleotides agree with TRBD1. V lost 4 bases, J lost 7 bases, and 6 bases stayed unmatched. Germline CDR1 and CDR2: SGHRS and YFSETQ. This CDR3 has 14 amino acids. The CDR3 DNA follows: TGCGCCAGCAGCGGACAGGGAGGGTCTGAAAAACTGTTTTTT. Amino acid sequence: CASSGQGGSEKLFF.

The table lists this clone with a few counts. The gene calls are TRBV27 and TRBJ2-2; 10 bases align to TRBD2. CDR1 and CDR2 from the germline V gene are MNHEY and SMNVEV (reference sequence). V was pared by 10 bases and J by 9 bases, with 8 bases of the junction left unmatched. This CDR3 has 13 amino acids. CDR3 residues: CATTSGAFRELFF. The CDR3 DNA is TGTGCCACCACTAGCGGGGCGTTCCGGGAGCTGTTTTTT.

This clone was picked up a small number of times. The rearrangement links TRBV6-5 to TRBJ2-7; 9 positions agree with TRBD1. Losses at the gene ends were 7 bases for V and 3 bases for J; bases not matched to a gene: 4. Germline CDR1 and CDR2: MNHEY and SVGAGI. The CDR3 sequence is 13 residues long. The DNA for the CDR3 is TGTGCCAGCATCGGGACAGGGATCTACGAGCAGTACTTC. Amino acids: CASIGTGIYEQYF.

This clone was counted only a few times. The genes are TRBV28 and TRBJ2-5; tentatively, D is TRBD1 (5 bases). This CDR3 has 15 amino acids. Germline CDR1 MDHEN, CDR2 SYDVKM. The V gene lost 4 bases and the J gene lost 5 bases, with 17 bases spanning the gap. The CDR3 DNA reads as TGTGCCAGCAGTTCCCCCAGGGTAAGGATGGAGACCCAGTACTTC. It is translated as CASSSPRVRMETQYF. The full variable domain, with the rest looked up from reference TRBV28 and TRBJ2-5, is DVKVTQSSRYLVKRTGEKVFLECVQDMDHENMFWYRQDPGLGLRLIYFSYDVKMKEKGDIPEGYSVSREKKERFSLILESASTNQTSMYLCASSSPRVRMETQYFGPGTRLLVL.